This TCR beta chain came from a study of lymphopenia after photon versus proton radiotherapy. Clones were read by immunoSEQ multiplex PCR, and TCRdb kept only the in-frame ones, dropping some. The sample holds 20,000 to 30,000 clones, approximately 85% seen once. Regarding this clone: Its antigen is currently unknown.

General study points: Relative stability marked proton patients; photon patients lost diversity and naive cells. Larger post-nadir TCR diversity loss correlated inversely with survival in deceased patients.

V was pared by 5 bases and J by 6 bases, with 7 bases of the junction left unmatched. Germline V CDR1 and CDR2: MNHEY, SVGAGI. The CDR3 has 15 residues. Sequencing used peripheral blood, obtained from a patient treated with photon-based radiotherapy. The sequence derives from a man aged 25-45 years with gastric cancer. The chain combines TRBV6-5 with TRBJ1-4; 9 bases align to TRBD1. CDR3 DNA: TGTGCCAGCAGTGGGCCTGACAGGGGGGATGAAAAACTGTTTTTT. As protein: CASSGPDRGDEKLFF.